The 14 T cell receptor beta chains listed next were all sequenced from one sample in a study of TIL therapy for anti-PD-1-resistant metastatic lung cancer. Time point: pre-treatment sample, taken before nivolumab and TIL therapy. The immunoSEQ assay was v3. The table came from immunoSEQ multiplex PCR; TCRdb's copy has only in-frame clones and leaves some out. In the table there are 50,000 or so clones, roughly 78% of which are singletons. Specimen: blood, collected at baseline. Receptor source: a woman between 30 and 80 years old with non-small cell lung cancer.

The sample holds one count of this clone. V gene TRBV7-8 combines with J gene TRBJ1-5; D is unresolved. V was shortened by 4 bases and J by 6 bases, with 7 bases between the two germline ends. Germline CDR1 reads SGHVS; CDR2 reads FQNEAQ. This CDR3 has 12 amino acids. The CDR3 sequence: CASSSQAQPQHF. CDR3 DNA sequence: TGTGCCAGCAGCTCCCAGGCTCAGCCCCAGCATTTT.

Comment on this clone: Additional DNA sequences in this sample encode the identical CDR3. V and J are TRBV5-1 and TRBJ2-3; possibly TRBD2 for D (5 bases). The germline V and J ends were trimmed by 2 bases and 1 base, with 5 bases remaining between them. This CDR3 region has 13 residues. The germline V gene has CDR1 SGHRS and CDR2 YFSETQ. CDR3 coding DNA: TGCGCCAGCAGCTTAGCGGGCACAGATACGCAGTATTTT. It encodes CASSLAGTDTQYF.

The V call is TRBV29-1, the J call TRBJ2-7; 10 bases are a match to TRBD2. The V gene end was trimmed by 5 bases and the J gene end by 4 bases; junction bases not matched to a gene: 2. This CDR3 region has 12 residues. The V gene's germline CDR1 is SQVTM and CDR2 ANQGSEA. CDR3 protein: CSVKTSGYEQYF. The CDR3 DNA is TGCAGCGTTAAGACTAGCGGGTACGAGCAGTACTTC.

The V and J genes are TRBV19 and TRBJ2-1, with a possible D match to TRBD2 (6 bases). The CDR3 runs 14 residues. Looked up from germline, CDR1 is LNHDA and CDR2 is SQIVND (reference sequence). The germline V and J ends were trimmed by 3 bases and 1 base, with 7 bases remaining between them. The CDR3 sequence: CASSIAGSYNEQFF. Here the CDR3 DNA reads TGTGCCAGTAGTATCGCGGGGTCCTACAATGAGCAGTTCTTC.

CDR3 nucleotide sequence: TGTGCCAGCAGGCAGGGGGACTCTGGAAACACCATATATTTT. Its translation: CASRQGDSGNTIYF. V and J are TRBV7-9 and TRBJ1-3; TRBD1 matches at 7 bases. Germline loops: CDR1 SEHNR, CDR2 FQNEAQ (reference sequence). V was pared by 6 bases and J by 0 bases, with 2 bases of the junction left unmatched. This CDR3 has 14 amino acids.

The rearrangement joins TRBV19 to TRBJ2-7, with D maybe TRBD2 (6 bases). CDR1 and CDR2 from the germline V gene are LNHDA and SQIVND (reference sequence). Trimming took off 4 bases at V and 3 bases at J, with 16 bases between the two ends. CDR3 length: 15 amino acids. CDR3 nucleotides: TGTGCCAGTAGTACCTTCGGGGGAAAAGTCTACGAGCAGTACTTC. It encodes CASSTFGGKVYEQYF.

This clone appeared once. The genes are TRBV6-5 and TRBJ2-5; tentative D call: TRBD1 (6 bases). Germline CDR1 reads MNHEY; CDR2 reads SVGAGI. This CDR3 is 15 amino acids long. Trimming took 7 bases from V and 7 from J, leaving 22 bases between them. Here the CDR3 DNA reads TGTGCCAGCACCAAAACCGGACAGCTCGTACGGACCCAGTACTTC. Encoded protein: CASTKTGQLVRTQYF.

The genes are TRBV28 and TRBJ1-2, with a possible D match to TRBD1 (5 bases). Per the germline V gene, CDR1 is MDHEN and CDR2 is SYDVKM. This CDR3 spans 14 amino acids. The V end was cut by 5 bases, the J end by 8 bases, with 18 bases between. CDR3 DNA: TGTGCCAGCAGTCCCGTAGGGGTTCTAGGAGGCTACACCTTC. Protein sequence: CASSPVGVLGGYTF.

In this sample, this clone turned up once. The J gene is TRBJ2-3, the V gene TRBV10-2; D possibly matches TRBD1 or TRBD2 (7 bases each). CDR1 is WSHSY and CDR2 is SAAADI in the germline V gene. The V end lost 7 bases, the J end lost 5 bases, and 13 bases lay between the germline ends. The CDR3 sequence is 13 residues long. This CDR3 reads CASTPGGGDTQYF. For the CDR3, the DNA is TGCGCCAGCACCCCAGGGGGGGGAGATACGCAGTATTTT.

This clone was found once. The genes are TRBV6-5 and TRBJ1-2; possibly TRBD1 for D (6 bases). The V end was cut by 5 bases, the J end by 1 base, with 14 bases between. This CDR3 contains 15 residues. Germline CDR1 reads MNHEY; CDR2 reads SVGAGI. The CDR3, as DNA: TGTGCCAGCAGTCCGATGACAGGTGGTAACTATGGCTACACCTTC. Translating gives CASSPMTGGNYGYTF.

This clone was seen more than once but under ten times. The CDR3 is CASSLFPTSATLSTDTQYF. In nucleotides, the CDR3 is TGTGCCAGCAGCTTATTTCCGACTAGCGCCACCCTTAGCACAGATACGCAGTATTTT. The genes are TRBV11-2 and TRBJ2-3; 8 positions match TRBD2. Trimming cost V 2 bases and J 0 bases; bases outside gene matches: 13. In germline, CDR1 is SGHAT, CDR2 FQNNGV. The CDR3 covers 19 residues.

Written as DNA, the CDR3 is TGTGCCACCAGCAGAGCTATGGCCTACGAGCAGTACTTC. Amino acids: CATSRAMAYEQYF. The rearrangement uses TRBV15 and TRBJ2-7; D is uncertain. Trimming left V 1 base short and J 2 bases short, with 6 bases between. Germline lookup yields CDR1 LNHNV and CDR2 YYDKDF (reference sequence). The CDR3 totals 13 residues.

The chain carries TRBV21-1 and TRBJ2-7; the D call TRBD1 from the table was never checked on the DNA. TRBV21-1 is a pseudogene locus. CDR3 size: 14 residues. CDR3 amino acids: CASSKGQGSYEQYF. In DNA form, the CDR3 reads TGTGCCAGCAGCAAAGGACAGGGCTCCTACGAGCAGTACTTC.

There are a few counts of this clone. CDR3 residues: CASSQRVGSSGEQYF. In DNA, the CDR3 is TGTGCCAGCAGCCAAAGGGTGGGGTCCTCGGGCGAGCAGTACTTC. The chain carries TRBV28 and TRBJ2-7; D uncertain. This CDR3 region has 15 residues. Germline V lookup: CDR1 MDHEN, CDR2 SYDVKM. Trimming stripped 6 bases from V and 6 bases from J, with 21 bases between.